This T cell receptor (beta chain) came from a study of cytomegalovirus exposure and HLA in healthy donors. The germline V gene encodes CDR1 SNHLY and CDR2 FYNNEI. This CDR3 comprises 13 residues. Researchers ran the PCR with 60 Vbeta and 13 Jbeta primers. Method: immunoSEQ multiplex PCR; TCRdb's copy keeps in-frame clones and lacks some. The data hold about 90,000 clones, with 70% to 80% observed a single time. The chain links TRBV2 to TRBJ1-5; weak D call: TRBD1 (5 bases). The J call is in doubt because the DNA end fits TRBJ2-3 better. This receptor was obtained from a man aged 25-40 years in good health and CMV-seropositive. The sequenced material came from PBMCs. The CDR3 here is CASSDPGYQPQYF. CDR3 bases: TGTGCCAGCAGTGACCCAGGGTATCAGCCCCAGTATTTT.